The rows below give T cell receptor beta chains drawn from one sample of a study of T cell repertoires in cytomegalovirus infection. TCRdb fed the reads into MiXCR, producing one record per CDR3 protein. The repertoire holds 350,000 to 550,000 distinct CDR3 sequences, with approximately 31% as singletons. Sequenced: PBMCs. The receptors were gathered from a human donor in good health (CMV status not recorded). Some clones in this sample may be carry-over from other donors' samples. CDR3s include the opening cysteine and the closing phenylalanine or tryptophan. Each record gives: D gene, V gene, J gene, clone size, CDR3 DNA, CDR3 protein. A D gene is named only where the DNA matches it firmly. The listing skips clone size in some rows; elsewhere it reads once, few, many or a size class.

TRBD2	TRBV5-5	TRBJ2-1	-	TGTGCCAGCATCCATAAGATACGGGGGGGGGACAATGAGCAGTTCTTC	CASIHKIRGGDNEQFF
-	TRBV9	TRBJ2-1	-	TGTGCCAGCAGCGTAGGGCCGACCGGATACAATGAGCAGTTCTTC	CASSVGPTGYNEQFF
TRBD2	TRBV20-1	TRBJ2-3	-	TGCAGTGCAGCGAGTCTAGCGGGGACCGGAGAGACGCAGTATTTT	CSAASLAGTGETQYF
-	TRBV29-1	TRBJ2-2	few	TGCAGCGTTGAAAGGGTAGGCGCGAACACCGGGGAGCTGTTTTTT	CSVERVGANTGELFF
-	TRBV7-9	TRBJ2-7	few	TGTGCCAGCAGCTTAGCGACGGGAACCTACGAGCAGTACTTC	CASSLATGTYEQYF
TRBD1	TRBV24-1	TRBJ1-4	few	TGTGCCACCAGTGATCCAAGACAGGGCAATTCCTCTAATGAAAAACTGTTTTTT	CATSDPRQGNSSNEKLFF
-	TRBV19	TRBJ1-1	-	TGTGCCAGTAGTATAGTAGTGCTACGCGGGACCCCGAACACTGAAGCTTTCTTT	CASSIVVLRGTPNTEAFF
-	TRBV29-1	TRBJ2-5	few	TGCAGCGTTTGGCTAGCCCAAGAGACCCAGTACTTC	CSVWLAQETQYF
TRBD2	TRBV7-6	TRBJ2-5	-	TGTGCCAGCAGCTTAAAGGCTAGCGGGGGGGTCCAAGAGACCCAGTACTTC	CASSLKASGGVQETQYF
TRBD2	TRBV20-1	TRBJ2-3	-	TGCAGTGCTGGGACTAGCGATCGGGCAGATACGCAGTATTTT	CSAGTSDRADTQYF
-	TRBV2	TRBJ2-2	once	TGTGCCAGCAGAAAGGAGGGGTTGGGCACCTGGGAGCTGTTTTTT	CASRKEGLGTWELFF
-	TRBV2	TRBJ1-1	-	TGTGCCAGCGGGGCCGTCGGACTGAACACTGAAGCTTTCTTT	CASGAVGLNTEAFF
-	TRBV11-2	TRBJ1-3	few	TGTGCCAGCGTACGGGATCACTCTGGAAACACCATATATTTT	CASVRDHSGNTIYF
-	TRBV7-2	TRBJ1-5	-	TGTGCCAGAAGCTTAATTGGGGGCGGGCAGCCCCAGCATTTT	CARSLIGGGQPQHF
TRBD2	TRBV7-2	TRBJ2-7	few	TGTGCCAGCAGCCCCGGGGGGAGTGGCTCCTACGAGCAGTACTTC	CASSPGGSGSYEQYF
-	TRBV29-1	TRBJ1-2	-	TGCAGCGTTGAAGATCGTTCCGGGGCTACCAACTATGGCTACACCTTC	CSVEDRSGATNYGYTF
-	TRBV5-1	TRBJ1-1	few	TGCGCCAGCAGCTTGATAGCTTTGAACACTGAAGCTTTCTTT	CASSLIALNTEAFF
-	TRBV6-5	TRBJ2-7	-	TGTTCCAGCAGTTATTGGACAAACTACGAGCAGTACTTC	CSSSYWTNYEQYF
TRBD1	TRBV20-1	TRBJ2-7	-	TGCAGTGCTAGAGATCTTAGGGGGCACCACGAGCAGTACTTC	CSARDLRGHHEQYF
-	TRBV10-2	TRBJ1-5	-	TGCGCCAGCAGTGAGACTTATCAGCCCCAGCATTTT	CASSETYQPQHF
-	TRBV6-4	TRBJ2-1	-	TGTGCCAGCAGTGTGGAGTCCTCGAATGAGCAGTTCTTC	CASSVESSNEQFF
-	TRBV12-5	TRBJ2-1	few	TGTGCTAGTGGTTTGGGGAGCAATGAGCAGTTCTTC	CASGLGSNEQFF